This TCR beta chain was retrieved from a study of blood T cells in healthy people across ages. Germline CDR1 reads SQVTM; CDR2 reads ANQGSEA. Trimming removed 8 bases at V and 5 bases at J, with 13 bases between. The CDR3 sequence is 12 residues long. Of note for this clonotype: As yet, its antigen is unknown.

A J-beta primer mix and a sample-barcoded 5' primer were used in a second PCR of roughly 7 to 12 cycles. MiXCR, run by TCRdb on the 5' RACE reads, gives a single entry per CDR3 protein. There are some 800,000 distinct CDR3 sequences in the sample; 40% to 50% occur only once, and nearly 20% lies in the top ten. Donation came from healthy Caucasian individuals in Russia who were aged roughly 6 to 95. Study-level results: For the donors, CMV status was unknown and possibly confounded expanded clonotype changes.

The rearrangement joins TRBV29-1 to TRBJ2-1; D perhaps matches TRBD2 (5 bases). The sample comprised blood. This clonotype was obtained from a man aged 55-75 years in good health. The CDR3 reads CSPSSYHNEQFF. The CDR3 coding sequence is TGCAGCCCGTCTAGCTACCACAATGAGCAGTTCTTC.